This TCR beta chain was captured by sequencing in a study of cytomegalovirus exposure and HLA in healthy donors (dated 2017 in TCRdb). Turning to the overall study: According to a later analysis, the 120 or so validation repertoires were produced on the same platform as the 600 to 850 repertoires of the first cohort. The study was designed to test whether signatures of past pathogen exposure could be identified by cataloging public T cell receptors. Besides the first cohort of around 700 subjects, a separate validation cohort made up of over 100 different subjects was used. To predict cytomegalovirus infection status, the study combined high-throughput TCR immunosequencing, statistical association of individual TCRs with disease status, and machine learning.

V and J are truncated by 4 bases and 8 bases respectively, leaving an intervening sequence of 11 bases. Reading the germline V gene (reference sequence) gives CDR1 SEHNR and CDR2 FQNEAQ. Reading from cysteine to phenylalanine, the CDR3 counts 13 amino acids. The sequence is cut down to CDR3 DNA, 39 bases in frame from base 1. The donors belonged to the validation cohort of over a hundred subjects, which was separate from the approximately 610-subject first cohort. The library relied on the immunoSEQ multiplex PCR assay. The study's processing was this. A statistical classification framework was built for diagnosing cytomegalovirus status from the catalog of TCR beta chain sequences. This immuneACCESS table, as held by TCRdb, lists in-frame sequences with V and J called but not all clones. Of the missing ones, under half trace to an unresolved V gene in checked studies; the others have no known cause. D and trimming come from the DNA, and the V and J calls and clone size come from that table. Recorded for this sample are around 150,000 clones; 65% to 90% of them occurred a single time. The ten biggest clones cover 2% to 2.5% of the sample.

Overall study results and their limits: Most TCR sequences were seen in very few donors, while some public TCRs were found in many individuals. All 120 or so repertoires were used to score co-occurrence in the validation cohort in a later analysis, because that analysis had no HLA typing for the cohort. It was suggested by the authors that the approach could potentially be generalized to other disease states and immunological phenotypes. A few of the identified cytomegalovirus-associated TCR beta chains were confirmed in vitro to be specific for cytomegalovirus antigens. The study listed 150 to 200 TCR beta chains as associated with cytomegalovirus. The classifier was reported to diagnose cytomegalovirus status with high specificity and sensitivity in both the original cohort and the validation cohort. Of the cluster scores, about 94% were above 0 in a later analysis, which found that TCRs clustered in the first cohort also tended to co-occur in the 95 to 150 validation repertoires.

With regard to this clone: The specificity of this receptor is unknown. Base-call qualities are not available, and no considerably larger clone is one nucleotide away.

The rearranged chain carries TRBV7-9 and TRBJ1-4, and the D gene may be TRBD1, 5 bases matching. This receptor was obtained from a woman aged 18-30 years in good health and CMV-seronegative. Sequenced: PBMCs. The nucleotides are TGTGCCAGCAGCTCTCAGGGTTTCGAAAAACTGTTTTTT. The translation is CASSSQGFEKLFF.